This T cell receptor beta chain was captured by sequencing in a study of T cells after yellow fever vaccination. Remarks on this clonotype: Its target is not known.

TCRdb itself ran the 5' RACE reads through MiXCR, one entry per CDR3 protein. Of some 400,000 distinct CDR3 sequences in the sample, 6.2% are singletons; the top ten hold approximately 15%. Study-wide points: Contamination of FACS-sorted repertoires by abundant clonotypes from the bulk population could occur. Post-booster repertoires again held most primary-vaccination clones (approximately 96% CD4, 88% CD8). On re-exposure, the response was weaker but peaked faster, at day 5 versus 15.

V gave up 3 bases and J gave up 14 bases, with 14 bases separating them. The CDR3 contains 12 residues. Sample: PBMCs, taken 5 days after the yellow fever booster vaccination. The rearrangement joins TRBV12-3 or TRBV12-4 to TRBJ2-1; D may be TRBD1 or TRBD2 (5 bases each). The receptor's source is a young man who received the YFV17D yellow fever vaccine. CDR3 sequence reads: CASSFGTHNEFF. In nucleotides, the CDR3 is TGTGCCAGCAGTTTCGGGACCCACAATGAGTTCTTC.